This T cell receptor beta chain was profiled in a study of shared clonotypes between healthy human individuals. Overall study context: With ages of 18 to 49, the donors were a couple of women and a few men. Per donor, three plates held CD4 naive cells, three held CD4 memory, two held CD8 naive and one held CD8 memory.

To note about this clone: At one end, the junction sequence differs from germline, possibly due to a read error.

CDR1 and CDR2 from the germline V gene are SGHRS and YFSETQ. CDR3 length equals 13 residues. The sorted-subset replicate PCRs were given about 200 ng DNA, which is tens of thousands of T cell genomes. The data were produced by immunoSEQ multiplex PCR, yet TCRdb's version contains in-frame clones alone and is incomplete. The table shows 2 million to 3 million clones, with approximately 93% occurring only once. Researchers partitioned CD4+ cells into CD45RA+ naive and CD45RA-negative memory subsets. The origin of this receptor is a man aged 18 to 35 in good health. Some clones in this sample may be carry-over from other donors' samples. The chain uses TRBV5-1 and TRBJ2-3, with a possible D match to TRBD2 (5 bases). The sample was naive CD4+ T cells from PBMCs. The subset was: CD45RA+ positively selected. The CDR3 coding sequence is TGCGCCAGCAGGTTGGACTCGACAGATACGCAGTATTTT. Its translation is CASRLDSTDTQYF. Full variable domain (rest looked up from reference TRBV5-1 and TRBJ2-3): KAGVTQTPRYLIKTRGQQVTLSCSPISGHRSVSWYQQTPGQGLQFLFEYFSETQRNKGNFPGRFSGRQFSNSRSEMNVSTLELGDSALYLCASRLDSTDTQYFGPGTRLTVL.